This T cell receptor (beta chain) was sequenced during a study of blood T cell repertoires in COVID-19. Assignments of participants to cohorts depended upon their own reported clinical history. With 2 bases clipped from V and 3 bases from J, the junction kept 9 bases outside the gene matches. Germline lookup yields CDR1 SGHAT and CDR2 FQNNGV. This CDR3 has 17 residues. Assay used: immunoSEQ multiplex PCR; TCRdb lists only in-frame clones, some missing. The sample carries about 320,000 clones, around 90% recorded once. The sample was PBMCs or T cells enriched from blood (not recorded which). This TCR came from a woman in her late teens or twenties who had recovered from COVID-19. The gene calls are TRBV11-2 and TRBJ2-1; 8 positions agree with TRBD2. CDR3 protein: CASSLLAGGPLYNEQFF. CDR3 bases: TGTGCCAGCAGCTTATTGGCGGGGGGTCCCCTCTACAATGAGCAGTTCTTC.